This is a list of T cell receptor beta chains from one sample in a study of T-cell memory formation after mild COVID-19. MiXCR, run by TCRdb on the 5' RACE reads, gives a single entry per CDR3 protein. The sample has 450,000 to 650,000 distinct CDR3 sequences, less than 25% seen once; the top ten hold around 8.4%. The specimen was PBMCs or a T cell subset sorted from them (not recorded which). The source is an adult woman who had mild COVID-19 (a few samples of this study predate the infection). Cell type and time point are not known. Each CDR3 is given with its conserved first and last residue. The D gene is left open where the match is weak. Size values are once, few and many counts, or a class for expanded clones, and some rows have none.

v_gene	d_gene	j_gene	abundance	CDR3aa	CDR3nt
TRBV15	NA	TRBJ2-7	NA	CATSRDNSPASEQYF	TGTGCCACCAGCAGAGACAACAGCCCAGCATCCGAGCAGTACTTC
TRBV7-2	NA	TRBJ1-5	NA	CASSFSGGIGQPQHF	TGTGCCAGCAGCTTTTCAGGAGGGATTGGTCAGCCCCAGCATTTT
TRBV11-2	NA	TRBJ1-4	NA	CASVRGSATNEKLFF	TGTGCCAGCGTCCGCGGGTCGGCAACTAATGAAAAACTGTTTTTT
TRBV7-2	NA	TRBJ2-1	few	CASSVTGTYNEQFF	TGTGCCAGCAGTGTAACAGGGACCTACAATGAGCAGTTCTTC
TRBV7-9	NA	TRBJ1-1	few	CASSFLAAENTEAFF	TGTGCCAGCAGCTTTCTAGCGGCGGAGAACACTGAAGCTTTCTTT
TRBV6-5	NA	TRBJ2-7	NA	CASSSLAVLYEQYF	TGTGCCAGCAGTTCATTGGCAGTTTTGTACGAGCAGTACTTC
TRBV6-5	NA	TRBJ2-1	NA	CASSPASASLHNEQFF	TGTGCCAGCAGTCCGGCAAGTGCGTCTCTGCACAATGAGCAGTTCTTC
TRBV24-1	TRBD1	TRBJ1-1	NA	CATRTGGDGNTEAFF	TGTGCCACCAGGACAGGGGGCGACGGGAACACTGAAGCTTTCTTT
TRBV4-2	TRBD2	TRBJ2-1	NA	CASSQEGGSTSYNEQFF	TGTGCCAGCAGCCAAGAAGGCGGGAGTACCTCCTACAATGAGCAGTTCTTC
TRBV27	TRBD1	TRBJ1-2	many	CASSFQTGNYGYTF	TGTGCCAGCAGTTTCCAGACAGGGAACTATGGCTACACCTTC
TRBV12-3/TRBV12-4	TRBD1	TRBJ1-5	few	CASSFGGGGGEPQHF	TGTGCCAGCAGTTTTGGGGGAGGGGGCGGAGAGCCCCAGCATTTT
TRBV2	NA	TRBJ2-7	NA	CASSSSGMQCF	TGTGCCAGCAGTTCTTCAGGGATGCAGTGCTTC
TRBV9	NA	TRBJ1-2	NA	CASSVGIMRGTYGYTF	TGTGCCAGCAGCGTAGGGATAATGAGGGGGACCTATGGCTACACCTTC
TRBV5-1	TRBD1	TRBJ1-5	NA	CASSLGTGAGDQPQHF	TGCGCCAGCAGCCTCGGGACAGGGGCTGGGGATCAGCCCCAGCATTTT
TRBV2	TRBD2	TRBJ2-7	NA	CASSEGTSGIYEQYF	TGTGCCAGCAGTGAAGGGACTAGCGGGATATACGAGCAGTACTTC
TRBV5-4	TRBD2	TRBJ2-3	few	CASSPRSGRADTQYF	TGTGCCAGCAGCCCAAGAAGCGGGAGGGCAGATACGCAGTATTTT
TRBV7-9	TRBD1	TRBJ1-2	NA	CASSSSTGQGRYGYTF	TGTGCCAGCAGCTCCTCGACGGGACAGGGAAGATATGGCTACACCTTC
TRBV12-3/TRBV12-4	NA	TRBJ2-1	few	CASSPTESSYNEQFF	TGTGCCAGCAGTCCGACGGAAAGCTCCTACAATGAGCAGTTCTTC
TRBV7-9	TRBD2	TRBJ2-1	few	CAGALGLAGADEQFF	TGTGCCGGCGCCTTGGGACTAGCGGGAGCAGATGAGCAGTTCTTC
TRBV19	NA	TRBJ2-5	NA	CASSRAFQETQYF	TGTGCCAGTAGTAGGGCTTTTCAAGAGACCCAGTACTTC
TRBV20-1	TRBD2	TRBJ2-1	NA	CSASVASGGYNEQFF	TGCAGTGCTAGTGTCGCTAGCGGAGGTTACAATGAGCAGTTCTTC
TRBV5-5	NA	TRBJ1-2	NA	CASSTRAGGYTF	TGTGCCAGCAGCACCCGGGCCGGAGGCTACACCTTC
TRBV9	TRBD2	TRBJ2-1	NA	CASSVTGTSVGSEQFF	TGTGCCAGCAGCGTTACCGGGACTAGCGTAGGGAGTGAGCAGTTCTTC
TRBV3-1	TRBD2	TRBJ2-6	NA	CASSLGSGGSSGANVLTF	TGTGCCAGCAGCCTCGGGAGCGGGGGTAGCTCTGGGGCCAACGTCCTGACTTTC
TRBV19	TRBD1	TRBJ1-5	many	CASSIETGTGVQPQHF	TGTGCCAGTAGTATAGAGACCGGGACAGGGGTTCAGCCCCAGCATTTT
TRBV6-6	TRBD1	TRBJ1-5	few	CASSATGGGNQPQHF	TGTGCCAGCAGCGCGACAGGGGGCGGCAATCAGCCCCAGCATTTT
TRBV24-1	NA	TRBJ1-2	many	CATSDLSYGYTF	TGTGCCACCAGTGATTTGTCATATGGCTACACCTTC
TRBV5-1	TRBD1	TRBJ2-1	NA	CASSKGDSYNEQFF	TGCGCCAGCAGCAAAGGGGACAGCTACAATGAGCAGTTCTTC
TRBV11-2	NA	TRBJ2-7	few	CASSLIGHGYYEQYF	TGTGCCAGCAGCTTAATTGGGCACGGATATTACGAGCAGTACTTC
TRBV6-5	NA	TRBJ2-7	few	CASSYSERAAAYEQYF	TGTGCCAGCAGTTACTCAGAGAGGGCGGCAGCCTACGAGCAGTACTTC
TRBV7-3	NA	TRBJ2-1	NA	CASSTPGDEQFF	TGTGCCAGCAGCACCCCAGGTGATGAGCAGTTCTTC
TRBV7-9	NA	TRBJ2-7	NA	CASTAGLSYEQYF	TGTGCCAGCACGGCGGGTCTCTCCTACGAGCAGTACTTC
TRBV5-1	NA	TRBJ2-3	few	CASSAVHVGGDTQYF	TGCGCCAGCAGCGCAGTCCACGTGGGGGGTGATACGCAGTATTTT
TRBV20-1	NA	TRBJ1-1	NA	CSPDWGNTEAFF	TGCAGTCCGGATTGGGGGAACACTGAAGCTTTCTTT
TRBV20-1	NA	TRBJ2-7	NA	CSARRPDGSSYEQYF	TGCAGTGCTAGACGCCCGGACGGTAGCTCCTACGAGCAGTACTTC
TRBV19	TRBD1	TRBJ2-7	NA	CASPSRDRDYEQYF	TGTGCCAGCCCCTCACGGGACAGGGACTACGAGCAGTACTTC
TRBV9	NA	TRBJ2-3	NA	CASSVGVSSTDTQYF	TGTGCCAGCAGCGTAGGAGTATCTAGCACAGATACGCAGTATTTT
TRBV7-9	NA	TRBJ2-6	NA	CASSFTALRANVLTF	TGTGCCAGCAGCTTCACCGCACTCAGGGCCAACGTCCTGACTTTC
TRBV4-1	NA	TRBJ2-7	NA	CASSQDPGLNSYEQYF	TGCGCCAGCAGCCAAGACCCCGGACTAAACTCCTACGAGCAGTACTTC